The entry below describes one TCR beta chain. Its antigen remains undetermined. The sample holds no much larger clone one base away, and base qualities are not on file. The sample originates from a study of control samples from healthy donors and cancer patients (dated by TCRdb to 2018 to 2021). V and J are trimmed by 6 bases and 4 bases, and the gene matches miss 11 bases of the junction. Including the terminal cysteine and phenylalanine, the CDR3 comprises 15 residues. CDR3 DNA only is kept here, 45 bases in frame from base 1. In the germline V gene (reference sequence), CDR1 corresponds to LNHDA and CDR2 to SQIVND. The library was made by the immunoSEQ multiplex PCR assay. TCRdb carries this immuneACCESS record with in-frame sequences only. Its versions omit some clonotypes, under half of them owing to an unresolved V gene in the studies checked, with the rest unexplained. The sample yields roughly 100,000 clones; 92% were counted once. The ten largest clones capture about 2.5% of the sample.

The rearrangement joined TRBV19 to TRBJ2-7; TRBD1 fits 8 bases in the junction. Sequencing used blood. This clonotype was sampled from a woman aged 18-29 years in good health. The CDR3 corresponds to CASSVYGQGLYEQYF. The DNA is TGTGCCAGTAGCGTATATGGACAGGGTTTATACGAGCAGTACTTC.